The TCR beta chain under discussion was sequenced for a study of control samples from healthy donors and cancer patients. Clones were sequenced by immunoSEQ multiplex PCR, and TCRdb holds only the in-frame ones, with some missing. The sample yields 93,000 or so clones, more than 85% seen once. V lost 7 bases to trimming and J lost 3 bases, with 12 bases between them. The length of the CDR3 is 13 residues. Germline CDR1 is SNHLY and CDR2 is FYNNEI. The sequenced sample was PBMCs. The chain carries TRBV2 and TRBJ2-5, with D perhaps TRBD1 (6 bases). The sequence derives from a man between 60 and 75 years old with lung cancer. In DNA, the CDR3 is TGTGCCAGCAATAGATACAGGGAAGAGACCCAGTACTTC. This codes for CASNRYREETQYF. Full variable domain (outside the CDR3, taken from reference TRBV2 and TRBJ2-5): EPEVTQTPSHQVTQMGQEVILRCVPISNHLYFYWYRQILGQKVEFLVSFYNNEISEKSEIFDDQFSVERPDGSNFTLKIRSTKLEDSAMYFCASNRYREETQYFGPGTRLLVL.